Detailed here is one T cell receptor (beta chain). Treg sorting used a CD4+CD25+CD127-/low gate. Semi-nested PCR with Nested Universal Primer A followed constant-region reverse priming of full-length variable regions. TCRdb ran MiXCR on the 5' RACE reads and lists one entry per CDR3 protein. The sample has 6,000 to 7,500 distinct CDR3 sequences, about three quarters seen once; the top ten hold roughly 4.8%. CDR1 and CDR2 (germline): MRHNA, SNTAGT. Trimming took 3 bases from V and 7 from J, leaving 10 bases between them. The CDR3 sequence is 13 residues long. The material sequenced was tumor-infiltrating Tregs sorted from the breast tumor. The source is a female donor with breast cancer. This chain joins TRBV6-4 and TRBJ2-1; D gene uncertain. The CDR3 nucleotides read TGTGCCAGCAGTGAGAATCGTTTTAATGAGCAGTTCTTC. Encoded protein: CASSENRFNEQFF.